The 8 T cell receptor beta chains reported below all come from one sample, sequenced in a study of T and B cells in COVID-19 patients. Blood genomic DNA input for TRB amplification was about 240-550 ng. TRB rearrangements were amplified by multiplex PCR with BIOMED2 TRB-A/B primers. TCRdb re-called the multiplex PCR reads with MiXCR, one entry per CDR3 protein. Of 24,000 or so distinct CDR3 sequences in the sample, approximately 30% were seen once. The sequencing input was blood. The source is a human donor who had recovered from COVID-19.

Sample share makes this clonotype medium-sized. The rearrangement uses TRBV19 and TRBJ2-1, with TRBD1 identical over 7 bases. Germline V gives CDR1 LNHDA, CDR2 SQIVND (reference sequence). This CDR3 spans 15 amino acids. V was clipped by 7 bases and J by 0 bases; unmatched bases: 6. The CDR3 spells CASTLGQLSYNEQFF. CDR3 bases: TGTGCCAGTACCCTGGGACAGCTCTCCTACAATGAGCAGTTCTTC.

To note about this clonotype: A read error may explain this, as a much larger clone is one base away. The CDR3 sequence is CASSIGARRVEKLFF. CDR3 sequence (DNA): TGTGCCAGTAGTATTGGGGCAAGGAGGGTCGAAAAACTGTTTTTT. The rearrangement uses TRBV19 and TRBJ1-4; D is possibly TRBD1 (5 bases). In germline, CDR1 is LNHDA, CDR2 SQIVND (reference sequence). This CDR3 is 15 amino acids long. The V gene lost 3 bases and the J gene lost 8 bases, with 16 bases spanning the gap.

This clonotype has just a few counts. The chain joins TRBV27 to TRBJ2-1; D assignment may be TRBD1 or TRBD2 (6 bases each). Germline CDR1 reads MNHEY; CDR2 reads SMNVEV (reference sequence). This CDR3 has 16 amino acids. Trimming removed 8 bases at V and 5 bases at J, with 22 bases between. The CDR3 region is CASGRGHLTINNEQFF. The CDR3 DNA is TGTGCCAGCGGCCGGGGGCACCTAACGATTAACAATGAGCAGTTCTTC.

The V and J genes are TRBV7-9 and TRBJ1-2; 10 bases align to TRBD1. Trimming at V came to 1 base and at J to 2 bases, leaving 4 bases not matched to a gene. Germline V lookup: CDR1 SEHNR, CDR2 FQNEAQ (reference sequence). The CDR3 spans 16 residues. The CDR3 nucleotides read TGTGCCAGCAGCTTAGTATCGGGACAGGGGAACTATGGCTACACCTTC. It codes for CASSLVSGQGNYGYTF.

Regarding this clonotype: A much larger clone is a single base away; this may be a read error. The J gene is TRBJ1-2, the V gene TRBV19; D uncertain. The CDR3 loop spans 15 amino acids. From germline, CDR1 is LNHDA and CDR2 SQIVND (reference sequence). CDR3 coding DNA: TGTGCCAGTAGTATGGGGTCGGGCAGCCTCCATGGCTACATCTTC. Amino acid sequence: CASSMGSGSLHGYIF. Variable domain in full (rest from reference TRBV19 and TRBJ1-2): DGGITQSPKYLFRKEGQNVTLSCEQNLNHDAMYWYRQDPGQGLRLIYYSQIVNDFQKGDIAEGYSVSREKKESFPLTVTSAQKNPTAFYLCASSMGSGSLHGYIFGSGTRLTVV.

This clonotype was seen a few times. V gene TRBV6-1 combines with J gene TRBJ2-1; no firm D call. V lost 8 bases, J lost 8 bases, and 13 bases lay in between. The CDR3 sequence is 12 residues long. Germline loops: CDR1 MNHNS, CDR2 SASEGT. The CDR3 protein is CASVGPGYEQFF. The CDR3 DNA reads TGTGCCAGCGTAGGTCCCGGCTATGAGCAGTTCTTC.

The V gene is TRBV9, the J gene TRBJ2-2; maybe TRBD1 (6 bases). With 3 bases removed from V and 6 bases from J, the gap between germline ends came to 12 bases. Looked up from germline, CDR1 is SGDLS and CDR2 is YYNGEE. The length of the CDR3 is 14 residues. CDR3 nucleotide sequence: TGTGCCAGCAGCGCGGACAGAATATCCGGGGAGCTGTTTTTT. This gives the protein CASSADRISGELFF.

The rearrangement uses TRBV20-1 and TRBJ1-1; 7 positions match TRBD1. In germline, CDR1 is DFQATT, CDR2 SNEGSKA (reference sequence). The CDR3 consists of 13 residues. V gave up 8 bases and J gave up 1 base; unmatched junction bases: 7. As DNA, the CDR3 is TGCAGTCCAAACAGGGGCGGGAACACTGAAGCTTTCTTT. Translation gives CSPNRGGNTEAFF.